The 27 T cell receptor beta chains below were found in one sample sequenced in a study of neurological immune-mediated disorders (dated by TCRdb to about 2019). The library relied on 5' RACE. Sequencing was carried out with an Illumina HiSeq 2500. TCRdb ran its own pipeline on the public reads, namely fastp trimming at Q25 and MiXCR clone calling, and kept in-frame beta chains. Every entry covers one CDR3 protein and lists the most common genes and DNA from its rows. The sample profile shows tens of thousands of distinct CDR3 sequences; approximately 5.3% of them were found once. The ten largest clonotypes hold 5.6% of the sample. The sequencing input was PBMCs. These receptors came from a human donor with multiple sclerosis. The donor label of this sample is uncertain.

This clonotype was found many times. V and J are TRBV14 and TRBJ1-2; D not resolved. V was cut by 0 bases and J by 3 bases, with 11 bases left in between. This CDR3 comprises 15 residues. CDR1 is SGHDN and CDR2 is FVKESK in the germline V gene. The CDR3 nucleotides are TGTGCCAGCAGCCAAGACTTAGTAGGATACTATGGCTACACCTTC. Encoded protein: CASSQDLVGYYGYTF.

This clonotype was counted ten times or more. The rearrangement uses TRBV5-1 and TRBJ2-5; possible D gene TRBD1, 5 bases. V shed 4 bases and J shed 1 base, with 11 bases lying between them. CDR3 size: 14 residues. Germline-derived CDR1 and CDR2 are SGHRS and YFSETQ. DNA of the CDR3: TGCGCCAGCAGCACCTCAGGGCCCCAAGAGACCCAGTACTTC. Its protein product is CASSTSGPQETQYF. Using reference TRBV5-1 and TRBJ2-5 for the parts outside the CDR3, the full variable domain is KAGVTQTPRYLIKTRGQQVTLSCSPISGHRSVSWYQQTPGQGLQFLFEYFSETQRNKGNFPGRFSGRQFSNSRSEMNVSTLELGDSALYLCASSTSGPQETQYFGPGTRLLVL.

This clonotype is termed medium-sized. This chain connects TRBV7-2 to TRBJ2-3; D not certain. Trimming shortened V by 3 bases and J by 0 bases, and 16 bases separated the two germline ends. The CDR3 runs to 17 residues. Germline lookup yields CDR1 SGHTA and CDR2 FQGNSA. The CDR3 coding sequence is TGTGCCAGCAGCTTCACCGCGGTGGACCCTAGCACAGATACGCAGTATTTT. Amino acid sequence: CASSFTAVDPSTDTQYF.

This CDR3 reads CASRVWLNNEQFF. As DNA, the CDR3 is TGTGCCAGCAGGGTTTGGCTAAACAATGAGCAGTTCTTC. The chain employs TRBV6-2 or TRBV6-3 and TRBJ2-1; D ambiguous. The CDR3 is 13 residues long. Germline V gene lookup returns CDR1 MNHEY and CDR2 SVGEGT. V was cut by 6 bases and J by 5 bases, with 11 bases left in between.

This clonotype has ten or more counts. For the CDR3, the DNA is TGTGCCAGCAGCCGGACAAACACTGAAGCTTTCTTT. Translation gives CASSRTNTEAFF. V usage is TRBV3-1 and J usage is TRBJ1-1, with TRBD1 as a possible D gene (5 bases). Germline V lookup: CDR1 LGHDT, CDR2 YNNKEL (reference sequence). This CDR3 comprises 12 residues. The V and J ends lost 4 bases and 2 bases respectively, with 5 bases between them.

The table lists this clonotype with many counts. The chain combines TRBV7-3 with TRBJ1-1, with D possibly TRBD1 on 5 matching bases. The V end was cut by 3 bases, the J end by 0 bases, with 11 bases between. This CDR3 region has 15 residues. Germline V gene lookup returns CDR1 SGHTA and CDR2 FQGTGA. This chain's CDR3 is CASSLGGPMNTEAFF. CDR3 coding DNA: TGTGCCAGCAGCTTGGGGGGTCCAATGAACACTGAAGCTTTCTTT. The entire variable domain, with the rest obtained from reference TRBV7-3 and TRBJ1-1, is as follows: GAGVSQTPSNKVTEKGKYVELRCDPISGHTALYWYRQSLGQGPEFLIYFQGTGAADDSGLPNDRFFAVRPEGSVSTLKIQRTERGDSAVYLCASSLGGPMNTEAFFGQGTRLTVV.

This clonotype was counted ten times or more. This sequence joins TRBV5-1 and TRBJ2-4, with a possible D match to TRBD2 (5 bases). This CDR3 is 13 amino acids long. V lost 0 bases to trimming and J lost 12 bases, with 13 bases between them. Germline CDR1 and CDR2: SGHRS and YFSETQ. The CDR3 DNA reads TGCGCCAGCAGCTTGGATGGGGAGTACGCTCAGTACTTC. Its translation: CASSLDGEYAQYF.

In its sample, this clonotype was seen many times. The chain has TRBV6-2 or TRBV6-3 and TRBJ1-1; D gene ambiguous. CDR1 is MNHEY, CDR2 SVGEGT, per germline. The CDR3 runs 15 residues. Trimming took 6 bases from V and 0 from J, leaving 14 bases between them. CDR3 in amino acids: CASSSRGTMNTEAFF. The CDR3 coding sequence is TGTGCCAGCAGCTCGCGGGGAACCATGAACACTGAAGCTTTCTTT.

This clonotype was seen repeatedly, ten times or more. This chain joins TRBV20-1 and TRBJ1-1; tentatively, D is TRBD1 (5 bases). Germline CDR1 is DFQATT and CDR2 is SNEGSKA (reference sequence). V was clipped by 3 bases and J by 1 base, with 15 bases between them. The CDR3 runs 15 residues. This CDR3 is CSARGTGDPNTEAFF. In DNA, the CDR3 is TGCAGTGCTAGGGGGACGGGAGATCCGAACACTGAAGCTTTCTTT.

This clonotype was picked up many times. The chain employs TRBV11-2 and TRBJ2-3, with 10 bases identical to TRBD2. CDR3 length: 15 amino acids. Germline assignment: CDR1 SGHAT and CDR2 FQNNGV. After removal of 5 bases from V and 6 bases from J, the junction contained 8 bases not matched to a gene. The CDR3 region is CASSLERGGLDTQYF. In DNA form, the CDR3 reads TGTGCCAGCAGCCTCGAGCGGGGGGGCCTGGATACGCAGTATTTT. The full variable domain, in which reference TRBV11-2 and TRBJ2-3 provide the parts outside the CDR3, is EAGVAQSPRYKIIEKRQSVAFWCNPISGHATLYWYQQILGQGPKLLIQFQNNGVVDDSQLPKDRFSAERLKGVDSTLKIQPAKLEDSAVYLCASSLERGGLDTQYFGPGTRLTVL.

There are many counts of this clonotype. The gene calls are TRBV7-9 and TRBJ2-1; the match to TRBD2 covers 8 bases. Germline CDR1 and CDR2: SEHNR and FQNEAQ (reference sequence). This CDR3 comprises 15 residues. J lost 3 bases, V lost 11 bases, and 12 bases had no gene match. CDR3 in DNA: TGTGCCGGGGTCCCAGGGCGGGGGGTCTACAATGAGCAGTTCTTC. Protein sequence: CAGVPGRGVYNEQFF. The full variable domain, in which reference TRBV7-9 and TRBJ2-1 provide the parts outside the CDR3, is DTGVSQNPRHKITKRGQNVTFRCDPISEHNRLYWYRQTLGQGPEFLTYFQNEAQLEKSRLLSDRFSAERPKGSFSTLEIQRTEQGDSAMYLCAGVPGRGVYNEQFFGPGTRLTVL.

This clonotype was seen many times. As DNA, the CDR3 is TGCAGTGCTAGTTCGGCCAGGGGAGGAAAGGATAGCAATCAGCCCCAGCATTTT. Amino acid sequence: CSASSARGGKDSNQPQHF. The chain uses TRBV20-1 and TRBJ1-5; a possible D gene is TRBD1 (6 bases). Per germline, CDR1 DFQATT and CDR2 SNEGSKA (reference sequence). The CDR3 is 18 residues long. Trimming shortened V by 3 bases and J by 0 bases, and 21 bases separated the two germline ends.

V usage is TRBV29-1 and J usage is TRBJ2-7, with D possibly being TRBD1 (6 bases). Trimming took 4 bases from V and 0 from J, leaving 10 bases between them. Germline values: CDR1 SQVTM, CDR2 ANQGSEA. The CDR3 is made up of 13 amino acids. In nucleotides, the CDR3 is TGCAGCGTTGTAGCAGGGGCCTCCTACGAGCAGTACTTC. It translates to CSVVAGASYEQYF.

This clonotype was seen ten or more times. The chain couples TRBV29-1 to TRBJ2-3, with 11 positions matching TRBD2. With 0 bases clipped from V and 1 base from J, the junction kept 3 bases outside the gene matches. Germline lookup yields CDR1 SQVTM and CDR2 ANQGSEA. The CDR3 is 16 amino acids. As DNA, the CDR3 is TGCAGCGTTGAAGACAGGACTAGCGGGCGCACAGATACGCAGTATTTT. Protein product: CSVEDRTSGRTDTQYF.

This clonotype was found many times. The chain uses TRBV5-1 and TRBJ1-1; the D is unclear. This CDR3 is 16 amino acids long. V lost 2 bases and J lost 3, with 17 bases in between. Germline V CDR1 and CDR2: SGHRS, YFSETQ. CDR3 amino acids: CASSFTEGLGDTEAFF. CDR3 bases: TGCGCCAGCAGCTTTACTGAGGGTTTGGGAGACACTGAAGCTTTCTTT.

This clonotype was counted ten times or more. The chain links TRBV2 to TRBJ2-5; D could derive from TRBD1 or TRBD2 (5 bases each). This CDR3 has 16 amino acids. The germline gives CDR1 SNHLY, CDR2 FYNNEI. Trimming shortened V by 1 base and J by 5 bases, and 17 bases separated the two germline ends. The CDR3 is CASSEDRGPSGETQYF. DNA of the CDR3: TGTGCCAGCAGTGAAGATAGGGGACCCTCCGGCGAGACCCAGTACTTC.

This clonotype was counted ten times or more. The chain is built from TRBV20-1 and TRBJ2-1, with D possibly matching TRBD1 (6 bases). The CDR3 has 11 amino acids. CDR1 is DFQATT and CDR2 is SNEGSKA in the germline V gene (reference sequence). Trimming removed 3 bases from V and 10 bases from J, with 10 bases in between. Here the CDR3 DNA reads TGCAGTGCTAGCCCCGGACAGGAGCAGTTCTTC. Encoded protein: CSASPGQEQFF.

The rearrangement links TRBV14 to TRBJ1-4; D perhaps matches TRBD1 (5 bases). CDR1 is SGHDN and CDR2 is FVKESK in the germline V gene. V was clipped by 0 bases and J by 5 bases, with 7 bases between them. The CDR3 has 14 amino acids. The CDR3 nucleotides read TGTGCCAGCAGCCAAGACAGGGCCAATGAAAAACTGTTTTTT. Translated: CASSQDRANEKLFF. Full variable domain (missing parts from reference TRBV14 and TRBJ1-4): EAGVTQFPSHSVIEKGQTVTLRCDPISGHDNLYWYRRVMGKEIKFLLHFVKESKQDESGMPNNRFLAERTGGTYSTLKVQPAELEDSGVYFCASSQDRANEKLFFGSGTQLSVL.

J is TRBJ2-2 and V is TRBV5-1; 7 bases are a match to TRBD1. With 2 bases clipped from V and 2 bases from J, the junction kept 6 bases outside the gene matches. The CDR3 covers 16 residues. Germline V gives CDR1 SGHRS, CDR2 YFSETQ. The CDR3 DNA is TGCGCCAGCAGCTTCACCGGGACAGTAAACACCGGGGAGCTGTTTTTT. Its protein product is CASSFTGTVNTGELFF. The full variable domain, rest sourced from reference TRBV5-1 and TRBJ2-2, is KAGVTQTPRYLIKTRGQQVTLSCSPISGHRSVSWYQQTPGQGLQFLFEYFSETQRNKGNFPGRFSGRQFSNSRSEMNVSTLELGDSALYLCASSFTGTVNTGELFFGEGSRLTVL.

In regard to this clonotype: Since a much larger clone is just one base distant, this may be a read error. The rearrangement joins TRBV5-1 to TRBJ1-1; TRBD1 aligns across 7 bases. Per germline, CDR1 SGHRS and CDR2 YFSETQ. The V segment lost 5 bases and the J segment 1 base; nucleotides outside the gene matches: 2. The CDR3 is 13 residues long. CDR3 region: CASRGQTNTEAFF. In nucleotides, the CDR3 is TGCGCCAGCAGGGGACAGACGAACACTGAAGCTTTCTTT.

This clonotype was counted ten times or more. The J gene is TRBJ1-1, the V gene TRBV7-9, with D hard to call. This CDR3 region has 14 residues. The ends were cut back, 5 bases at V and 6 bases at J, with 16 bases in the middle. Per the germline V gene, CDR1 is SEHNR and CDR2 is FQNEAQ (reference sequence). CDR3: CASSTDREVAEAFF. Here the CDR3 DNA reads TGTGCCAGCAGCACCGATAGGGAGGTCGCTGAAGCTTTCTTT.

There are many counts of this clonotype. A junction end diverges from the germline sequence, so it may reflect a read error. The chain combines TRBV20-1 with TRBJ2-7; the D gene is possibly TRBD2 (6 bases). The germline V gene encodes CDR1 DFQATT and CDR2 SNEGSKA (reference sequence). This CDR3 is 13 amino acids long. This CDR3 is CSAYPGLSSEQYF. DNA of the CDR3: TGCAGTGCTTACCCGGGACTCTCCTCCGAGCAGTACTTC.

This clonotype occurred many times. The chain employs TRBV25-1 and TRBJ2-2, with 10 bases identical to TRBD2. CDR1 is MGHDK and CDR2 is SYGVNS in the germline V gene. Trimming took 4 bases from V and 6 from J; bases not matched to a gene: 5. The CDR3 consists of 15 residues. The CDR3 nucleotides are TGTGCCAGCAGTGCCAGCGGGGGGGCCGCCGGGGAGCTGTTTTTT. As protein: CASSASGGAAGELFF.

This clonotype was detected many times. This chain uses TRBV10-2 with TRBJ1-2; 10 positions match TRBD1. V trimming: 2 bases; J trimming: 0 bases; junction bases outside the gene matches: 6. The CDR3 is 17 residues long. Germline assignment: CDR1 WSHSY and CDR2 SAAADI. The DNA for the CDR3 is TGCGCCAGCAGTGAGGGGGACAGGGGATTCACTAACTATGGCTACACCTTC. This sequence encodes CASSEGDRGFTNYGYTF.

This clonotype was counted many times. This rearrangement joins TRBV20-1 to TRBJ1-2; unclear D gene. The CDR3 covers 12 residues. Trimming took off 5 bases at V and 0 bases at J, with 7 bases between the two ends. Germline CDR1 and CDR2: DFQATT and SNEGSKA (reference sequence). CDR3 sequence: CSAVDTNYGYTF. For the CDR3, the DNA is TGCAGTGCTGTAGACACTAACTATGGCTACACCTTC.

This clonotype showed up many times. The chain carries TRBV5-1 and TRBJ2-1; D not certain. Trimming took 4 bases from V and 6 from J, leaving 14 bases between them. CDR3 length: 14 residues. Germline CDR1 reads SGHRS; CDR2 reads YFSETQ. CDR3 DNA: TGCGCCAGCAGCCAAGAATGGTTAAGCAATGAGCAGTTCTTC. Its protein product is CASSQEWLSNEQFF.

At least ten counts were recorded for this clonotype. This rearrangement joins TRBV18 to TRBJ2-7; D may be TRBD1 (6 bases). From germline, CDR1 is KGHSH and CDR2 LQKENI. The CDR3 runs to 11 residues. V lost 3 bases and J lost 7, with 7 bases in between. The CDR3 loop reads CASSPGQEQYF. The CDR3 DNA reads TGTGCCAGCTCACCTGGACAGGAGCAGTACTTC.